These 15 T cell receptor beta chains originate from one sample sequenced in a study of blood T cell repertoires in COVID-19. The assay was immunoSEQ multiplex PCR, and TCRdb's table has in-frame clones only and misses some. The table lists approximately 140,000 clones, around 88% of them singletons. Material for sequencing was peripheral blood. These receptors all come from an older woman with acute or convalescent COVID-19.

The rearrangement uses TRBV7-2 and TRBJ2-6, with TRBD1 matching over 8 bases. Germline V gene data show CDR1 as SGHTA and CDR2 as FQGNSA. With 5 bases clipped from V and 2 bases from J, the junction kept 2 bases outside the gene matches. The CDR3 loop spans 15 amino acids. The CDR3 protein is CASSAQGAGANVLTF. The CDR3 DNA is TGTGCCAGCAGCGCACAGGGGGCTGGGGCCAACGTCCTGACTTTC.

V gene TRBV28 combines with J gene TRBJ2-7, with D tentatively TRBD2 (6 bases). Germline V lookup: CDR1 MDHEN, CDR2 SYDVKM. This CDR3 has 15 amino acids. Deletions cut 2 bases from V and 0 bases from J, with 11 bases between. As DNA, the CDR3 is TGTGCCAGCAGTTTACGGGGGTTACTCTCCTACGAGCAGTACTTC. It codes for CASSLRGLLSYEQYF.

The rearrangement links TRBV7-3 to TRBJ2-7; possibly TRBD1 for D (6 bases). Trimming left V 3 bases short and J 3 bases short, with 9 bases between. The CDR3 loop spans 13 amino acids. Germline CDR1 and CDR2: SGHTA and FQGTGA. CDR3 nucleotides: TGTGCCAGCAGCTTTTTCAGGGGCTACGAGCAGTACTTC. It encodes CASSFFRGYEQYF.

The chain combines TRBV6-2 or TRBV6-3 with TRBJ1-5; D gene ambiguous. Germline CDR1 MNHEY, CDR2 SVGEGT. Between the trimmed V and J ends, which lost 2 bases and 5 bases, there was a span of 7 bases. CDR3 length: 13 amino acids. As DNA, the CDR3 is TGTGCCAGCAGTTACCAGGTTGATCAGCCCCAGCATTTT. Protein product: CASSYQVDQPQHF.

The CDR3 DNA is TGTGCCAGCAGTTACTCGATAAGCGGGGATTTATATGAGCAGTTCTTC. Its protein is CASSYSISGDLYEQFF. This chain links TRBV6-5 with TRBJ2-1; 7 bases are shared with TRBD2. Germline values: CDR1 MNHEY, CDR2 SVGAGI. V trimming: 0 bases; J trimming: 8 bases; junction bases outside the gene matches: 10. CDR3 length: 16 amino acids.

This rearrangement joins TRBV15 to TRBJ1-6; no clear D. With 4 bases removed from V and 7 bases from J, the gap between germline ends came to 5 bases. The CDR3 covers 12 residues. CDR1 and CDR2 (germline): LNHNV, YYDKDF (reference sequence). CDR3 sequence (DNA): TGTGCCACCAGCATGGAGAATTCACCCCTCCACTTT. The encoded protein is CATSMENSPLHF.

V usage is TRBV4-2 and J usage is TRBJ1-1; D remains unclear. Germline lookup yields CDR1 LGHNA and CDR2 YNFKEQ. Trimming left V 4 bases short and J 6 bases short, with 15 bases between. The CDR3 covers 14 residues. CDR3 nucleotide sequence: TGTGCCAGCAGCCGGGCCGGAATTTTGGCTGAAGCTTTCTTT. Protein product: CASSRAGILAEAFF.

The rearrangement joins TRBV9 to TRBJ2-7; 9 bases line up with TRBD1. V was pared by 2 bases and J by 0 bases, with 3 bases of the junction left unmatched. CDR1 is SGDLS and CDR2 is YYNGEE in the germline V gene. CDR3 length equals 15 residues. This chain's CDR3 is CASSVGGQGSYEQYF. The CDR3 DNA reads TGTGCCAGCAGCGTCGGGGGACAGGGCTCCTACGAGCAGTACTTC.

The J gene is TRBJ2-1, the V gene TRBV7-9, with D maybe TRBD2 (5 bases). V was cut by 2 bases and J by 7 bases, with 6 bases left in between. The CDR3 extends over 12 amino acids. Germline CDR1 SEHNR, CDR2 FQNEAQ (reference sequence). CDR3 loop: CASSLQRNEQFF. CDR3 coding DNA: TGTGCCAGCAGCTTACAGCGGAATGAGCAGTTCTTC.

CDR3 protein: CSVEDQVAGNGYTF. The CDR3 DNA is TGCAGCGTTGAAGATCAGGTGGCAGGGAATGGCTACACCTTC. The chain is built from TRBV29-1 and TRBJ1-2, with D tentatively TRBD1 (5 bases). Germline loops: CDR1 SQVTM, CDR2 ANQGSEA. V gave up 0 bases and J gave up 6 bases, with 14 bases separating them. This CDR3 is 14 amino acids long.

The V gene is TRBV28, the J gene TRBJ1-6; TRBD1 matches 8 bases. V trimming: 6 bases; J trimming: 6 bases; junction bases outside the gene matches: 10. The germline CDR1 and CDR2 sequences are MDHEN and SYDVKM. The CDR3 is made up of 16 amino acids. DNA for the CDR3: TGTGCCAGCAGCCTCCGGACAGGGACTTCTAATTCACCCCTCCACTTT. As protein: CASSLRTGTSNSPLHF.

V usage is TRBV19 and J usage is TRBJ1-5; a possible D gene is TRBD1 (6 bases). The V gene lost 3 bases and the J gene lost 7 bases, with 13 bases spanning the gap. CDR3 length equals 14 residues. Germline loops: CDR1 LNHDA, CDR2 SQIVND (reference sequence). In nucleotides, the CDR3 is TGTGCCAGTAGTATTGAACAGGGTTTACAGCCCCAGCATTTT. It encodes CASSIEQGLQPQHF.

V usage is TRBV5-1 and J usage is TRBJ2-1; 8 positions match TRBD1. This CDR3 contains 16 residues. V lost 0 bases, J lost 9 bases, and 11 bases stayed unmatched. The germline V gene encodes CDR1 SGHRS and CDR2 YFSETQ. CDR3 coding DNA: TGCGCCAGCAGCTTGGCTGGGACAGGAATATGGAGTGAGCAGTTCTTC. Translated, it gives CASSLAGTGIWSEQFF.

This clone was observed a single time. The chain links TRBV7-9 to TRBJ1-3; tentatively, D is TRBD1 (5 bases). The V end was cut by 3 bases, the J end by 0 bases, with 6 bases between. The CDR3 length is 14 residues. Looked up from germline, CDR1 is SEHNR and CDR2 is FQNEAQ (reference sequence). CDR3 residues: CASSFQGSGNTIYF. CDR3 nucleotides: TGTGCCAGCAGCTTCCAGGGCTCTGGAAACACCATATATTTT.

This CDR3 reads CASSLEPGGVPYNEQFF. CDR3 DNA: TGCGCCAGCAGCTTGGAACCGGGCGGGGTCCCCTACAATGAGCAGTTCTTC. The rearrangement uses TRBV5-1 and TRBJ2-1, with D perhaps TRBD2 (6 bases). Germline lookup yields CDR1 SGHRS and CDR2 YFSETQ. V was pared by 0 bases and J by 2 bases, with 15 bases between. The CDR3 length is 17 residues.